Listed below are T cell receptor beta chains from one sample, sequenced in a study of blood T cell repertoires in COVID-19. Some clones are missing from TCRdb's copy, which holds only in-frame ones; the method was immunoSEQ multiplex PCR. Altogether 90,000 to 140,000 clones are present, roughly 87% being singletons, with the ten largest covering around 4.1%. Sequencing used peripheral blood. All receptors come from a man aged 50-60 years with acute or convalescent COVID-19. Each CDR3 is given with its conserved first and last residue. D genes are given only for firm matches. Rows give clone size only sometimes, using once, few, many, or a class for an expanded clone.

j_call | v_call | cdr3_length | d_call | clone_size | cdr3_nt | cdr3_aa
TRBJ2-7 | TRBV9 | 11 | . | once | TGTGCCAGCAGCCAACAGTACGAGCAGTACTTC | CASSQQYEQYF
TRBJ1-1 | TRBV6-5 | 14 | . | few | TGTGCCAGCAGTTACCAGGGGTGGGACACTGAAGCTTTCTTT | CASSYQGWDTEAFF
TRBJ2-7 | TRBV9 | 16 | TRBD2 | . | TGTGCCAGCAGCGCCCACACCGGAGGGAGGGCCAACGAGCAGTACTTC | CASSAHTGGRANEQYF
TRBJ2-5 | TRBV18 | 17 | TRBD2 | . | TGTGCCAGCTCACCACCGGGACTAGCGGGAGGACAAGAGACCCAGTACTTC | CASSPPGLAGGQETQYF
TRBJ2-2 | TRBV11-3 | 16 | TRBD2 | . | TGTGCCAGCAGCTTAGGCGGGAGGGCGAACACCGGGGAGCTGTTTTTT | CASSLGGRANTGELFF
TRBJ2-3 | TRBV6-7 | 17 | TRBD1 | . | TGTGCCAGCAAGGGATCTGGACAGGGGGTGTGCACAGATACGCAGTATTTT | CASKGSGQGVCTDTQYF
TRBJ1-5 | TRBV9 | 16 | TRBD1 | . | TGTGCCAGCAGCTCCGGACAGGTCGAAGGGTATCAGCCCCAGCATTTT | CASSSGQVEGYQPQHF
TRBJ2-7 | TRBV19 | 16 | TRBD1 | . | TGTGCCAGTAGTATAGCCGCATGGGGGGACAGGGGCCAGCAGTACTTC | CASSIAAWGDRGQQYF
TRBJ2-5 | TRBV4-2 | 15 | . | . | TGTGCCAGCAGCCGCGTCTCGGGGTTCCAAGAGACCCAGTACTTC | CASSRVSGFQETQYF
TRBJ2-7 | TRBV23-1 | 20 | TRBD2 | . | TGCGCCAGCAGTCAATCGAGTAAGGGGACTAGCGAGGAGGGCTCCTACGAGCAGTACTTC | CASSQSSKGTSEEGSYEQYF
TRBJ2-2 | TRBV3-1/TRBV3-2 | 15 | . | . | TGTGCCAGCAGCCCCCGGACAGCAAACACCGGGGAGCTGTTTTTT | CASSPRTANTGELFF
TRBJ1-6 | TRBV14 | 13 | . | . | TGTGCCAGCAGCCCAACAGGGTTTTCACCCCTCCACTTT | CASSPTGFSPLHF
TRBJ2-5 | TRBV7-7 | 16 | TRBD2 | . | TGTGCTAGCAGCTTAGGTCTAGCGGGGGTCCAAGAGACCCAGTACTTC | CASSLGLAGVQETQYF
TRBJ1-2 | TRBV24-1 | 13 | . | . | TGTGCCACCAGTGACGGGGGTCACTATGGCTACACCTTC | CATSDGGHYGYTF
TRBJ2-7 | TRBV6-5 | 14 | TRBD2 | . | TGTGCCAGCGCCCTTACGGGAGGGATGTACGAGCAGTACTTC | CASALTGGMYEQYF
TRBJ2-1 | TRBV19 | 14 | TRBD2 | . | TGTGCCAGTCGTCTAGCGGGGGGTATATATGAGCAGTTCTTC | CASRLAGGIYEQFF
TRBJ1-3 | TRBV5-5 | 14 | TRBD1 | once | TGTGCCAGCAGCTTCGACAGGGCTGGAAACACCATATATTTT | CASSFDRAGNTIYF
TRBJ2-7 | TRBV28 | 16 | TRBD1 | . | TGTGCCAGCAGACGGACAGGGAGGCTCCAAAACTACGAGCAGTACTTC | CASRRTGRLQNYEQYF
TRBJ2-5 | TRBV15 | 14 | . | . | TGTGCCACCAGCAGAGATCGGGGGGCCGGGGGCCAGTACTTC | CATSRDRGAGGQYF
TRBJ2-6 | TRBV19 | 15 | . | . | TGTGCCAGTATGGAGCTCATCTCTGGGGCCAACGTCCTGACTTTC | CASMELISGANVLTF
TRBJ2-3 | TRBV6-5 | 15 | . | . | TGTGCCAGCAGTTACTCCCGGGGAATCGCAGATACGCAGTATTTT | CASSYSRGIADTQYF
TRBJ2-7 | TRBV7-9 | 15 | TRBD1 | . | TGTGCCAGCAGCCAATGGGACAGGGGGAATGGCGAGCAGTACTTC | CASSQWDRGNGEQYF
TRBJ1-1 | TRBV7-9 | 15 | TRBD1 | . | TGTGCCAGCACCTGGACAGGCGGGCGTGGCACTGAAGCTTTCTTT | CASTWTGGRGTEAFF
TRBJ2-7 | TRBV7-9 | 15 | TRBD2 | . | TGTGCCAGCAGCCATACTGGGGTAGCGGGAGGCGAGCAGTACTTC | CASSHTGVAGGEQYF
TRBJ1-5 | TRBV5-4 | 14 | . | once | TGTGCCAGCAGCCATGGGGGGGCGACTCAGCCCCAGCATTTT | CASSHGGATQPQHF
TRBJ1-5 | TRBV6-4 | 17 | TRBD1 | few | TGTGCCAGCAGTGACTGGAGACAGGGGGCAGTCAATCAGCCCCAGCATTTT | CASSDWRQGAVNQPQHF
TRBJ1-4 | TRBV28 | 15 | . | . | TGTGCCAGCAGTCCGCCCGGGGTGAATAATGAAAAACTGTTTTTT | CASSPPGVNNEKLFF
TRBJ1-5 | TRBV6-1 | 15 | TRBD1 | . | TGTGCCAGCAGTGACACGGGGACAGCCGGACAGCCCCAGCATTTT | CASSDTGTAGQPQHF
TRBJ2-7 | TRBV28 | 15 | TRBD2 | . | TGTGCCAGCAGGGGGACGACTAGCGGGAGTGACGAGCAGTACTTC | CASRGTTSGSDEQYF
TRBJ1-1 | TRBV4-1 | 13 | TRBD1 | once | TGCGCCAGCAGCCAGTTCTTGACAGGGAGCGCTTTCTTT | CASSQFLTGSAFF
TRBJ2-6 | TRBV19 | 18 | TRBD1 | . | TGTGCCACCCAGGAGTCCGGGACAGGGGTCTCTGGGGCCAACGTCCTGACTTTC | CATQESGTGVSGANVLTF
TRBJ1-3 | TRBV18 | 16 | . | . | TGTGCCAGCTCACCACTTGGAGGAGGTGGAGGAAACACCATATATTTT | CASSPLGGGGGNTIYF
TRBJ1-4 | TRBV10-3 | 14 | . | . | TGTGCCATCAGCCCCTCCAGGGCGGATGAAAAACTGTTTTTT | CAISPSRADEKLFF
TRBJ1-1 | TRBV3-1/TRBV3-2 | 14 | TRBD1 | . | TGTGCCAGCAGTCACGGGACAGGCAACACTGAAGCTTTCTTT | CASSHGTGNTEAFF
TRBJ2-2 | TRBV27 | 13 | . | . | TGTGCCAGCAGTTTGGAGGGCCGCGGGGAGCTGTTTTTT | CASSLEGRGELFF
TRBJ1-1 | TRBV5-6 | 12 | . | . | TGTGCCAGCAGCCACGGGGACACTGAAGCTTTCTTT | CASSHGDTEAFF
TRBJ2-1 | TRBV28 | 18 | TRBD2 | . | TGTGCCAGCTCAAGCCCCCCTACTAGCGGGAGGTTAGGGAATGAGCAGTTCTTC | CASSSPPTSGRLGNEQFF
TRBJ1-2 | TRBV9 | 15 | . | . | TGTGCCAGCAGCGTAGCGGATAGCTTAAACTATGGCTACACCTTC | CASSVADSLNYGYTF
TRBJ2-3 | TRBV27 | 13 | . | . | TGTGCCAGCAGCGGTGCTAGCACAGATACGCAGTATTTT | CASSGASTDTQYF
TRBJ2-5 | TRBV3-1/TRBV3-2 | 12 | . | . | TGTGCCAGCAGCTGGTTAGCGGAGACCCAGTACTTC | CASSWLAETQYF
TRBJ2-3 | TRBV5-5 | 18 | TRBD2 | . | TGTGCCAGCAGCCCCCGTGGAGGGCTCGCGGGAGGAACAGATACGCAGTATTTT | CASSPRGGLAGGTDTQYF
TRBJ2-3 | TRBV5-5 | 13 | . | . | TGTGCCAGCAGCTTTGACAGGCAAGATACGCAGTATTTT | CASSFDRQDTQYF
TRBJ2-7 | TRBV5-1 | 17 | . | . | TGCGCCAGCAGGCCTTGGGCCGACGACCTGGTAGGCTACGAGCAGTACTTC | CASRPWADDLVGYEQYF
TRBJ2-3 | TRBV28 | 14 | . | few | TGTGCCAGCAGTTCCCCGGGGTACACAGATACGCAGTATTTT | CASSSPGYTDTQYF
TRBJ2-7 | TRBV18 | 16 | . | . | TGTGCCAGCTCAAAAGCGGGAGGACAGGGAGCCTACGAGCAGTACTTC | CASSKAGGQGAYEQYF